This entry features one T cell receptor (beta chain) sequence. Its cognate antigen is unknown. This specimen belongs to a study of PD-L1 blockade in urothelial cancer. Study-wide points: Pretreatment TCR clonality in blood under the median foretold superior survival.

Sequenced by immunoSEQ multiplex PCR; TCRdb stores in-frame clones only, minus some. This sample has some 27,000 clones; 65% to 90% occur once, and the top ten carry roughly 1.9%. The ends were cut back, 5 bases at V and 8 bases at J, with 18 bases in the middle. Germline V gives CDR1 SEHNR, CDR2 FQNEAQ (reference sequence). This CDR3 has 14 amino acids. The source was PBMCs, collected around atezolizumab (anti-PD-L1) treatment. This TCR came from a middle-aged man with urothelial cancer. This chain uses TRBV7-9 with TRBJ1-2; no clear D gene. This CDR3 reads CASSPMAGSLGYTF. CDR3 nucleotides: TGTGCCAGCAGCCCAATGGCGGGATCGTTAGGCTACACCTTC.